The T cell receptor (beta chain) under discussion was sequenced for a study of blood T cell repertoires in COVID-19. Trimming cost V 4 bases and J 2 bases; bases outside gene matches: 8. Germline V gene lookup returns CDR1 SQVTM and CDR2 ANQGSEA. The CDR3 contains 14 residues. Under the authors' procedure: Estimation of nucleated cell counts was performed using reference gene primer amplification. Some clones are missing from TCRdb's copy, which holds only in-frame ones; the method was immunoSEQ multiplex PCR. From that table come the V and J calls and clone size; the DNA was used to work out D and trimming. The table lists about 200,000 clones, around 86% of them singletons.

The sequenced sample was peripheral blood. The chain couples TRBV29-1 to TRBJ2-7, with 7 bases lining up with TRBD1. This receptor was identified in a man aged 55 to 69 who had recovered from COVID-19. CDR3 nucleotides: TGCAGCGTTGGGGTGACAGGGATGGCCTACGAGCAGTACTTC. Amino acids: CSVGVTGMAYEQYF.